A single sample is the source of the 28 T cell receptor beta chains below, sequenced in a study of OX40 agonist ivuxolimab in advanced cancers. Libraries were prepared by immunoSEQ multiplex PCR; TCRdb keeps only in-frame clonotypes and omits some of them. Altogether roughly 50,000 clones are present, 65% to 85% being singletons, with the ten largest covering roughly 12%. The input for sequencing was CD4+ or CD8+ T cells sorted from blood, taken in a trial of the OX40 agonist ivuxolimab. These receptors were collected from an adult with an advanced solid tumor such as melanoma, head and neck, liver or kidney cancer.

This sequence joins TRBV28 and TRBJ1-6; perhaps TRBD1 as D (5 bases). CDR3 length: 13 amino acids. Per the germline V gene, CDR1 is MDHEN and CDR2 is SYDVKM. The V gene lost 2 bases and the J gene lost 14 bases, with 13 bases spanning the gap. For the CDR3, the DNA is TGTGCCAGCAGTTTAGCGGACACGGGGTCCCTCCACTTT. Translation gives CASSLADTGSLHF.

The rearrangement joins TRBV2 to TRBJ2-5; 14 bases are shared with TRBD2. CDR3 length equals 16 residues. Looked up from germline, CDR1 is SNHLY and CDR2 is FYNNEI. J lost 2 bases, V lost 1 base, and 0 bases had no gene match. CDR3 protein: CASSEGTSGGQETQYF. Written as DNA, the CDR3 is TGTGCCAGCAGTGAAGGGACTAGCGGGGGGCAAGAGACCCAGTACTTC.

This chain links TRBV28 with TRBJ2-5, with D perhaps TRBD2 (6 bases). The J call is doubtful: the DNA matches TRBJ2-7 better. The CDR3 has 13 residues. CDR1 MDHEN and CDR2 SYDVKM come from the germline V gene. The CDR3 protein is CASSRRENYEQYF. The CDR3 DNA sequence: TGTGCCAGCAGCCGCCGGGAGAACTACGAGCAGTACTTC.

The sample holds one count of this clone. This chain joins TRBV9 and TRBJ2-2; D ambiguous. The V gene's germline CDR1 is SGDLS and CDR2 YYNGEE. V shed 0 bases and J shed 1 base, with 7 bases lying between them. This CDR3 has 15 amino acids. The CDR3 region is CASSVAPGNTGELFF. DNA of the CDR3: TGTGCCAGCAGCGTAGCTCCAGGGAACACCGGGGAGCTGTTTTTT.

This chain connects TRBV29-1 to TRBJ2-7; D may match TRBD1 or TRBD2 (5 bases each). V lost 8 bases, J lost 2 bases, and 19 bases lay in between. This CDR3 is 14 amino acids long. The germline gives CDR1 SQVTM, CDR2 ANQGSEA. This CDR3 reads CSPACRDDAYEQYV. CDR3 coding DNA: TGCAGCCCTGCTTGCCGGGACGATGCCTACGAGCAGTACGTC.

This sequence joins TRBV28 and TRBJ2-7, with 9 bases lining up with TRBD2. The ends lost 7 bases at V and 2 bases at J; junction bases unmatched: 3. Germline assignment: CDR1 MDHEN and CDR2 SYDVKM. The CDR3 runs 13 residues. CDR3 DNA sequence: TGTGCCAGCAATAGCGGGAGCCCCTACGAGCAGTACTTC. Encoded protein: CASNSGSPYEQYF.

This clone was seen a single time. As DNA, the CDR3 is TGTGCCAGCAGCTTGGTGGGCTTAGGGGCCAACGAGCAGTACTTC. It codes for CASSLVGLGANEQYF. The genes are TRBV5-5 and TRBJ2-7, with a tentative D call TRBD1 (5 bases). Trimming cost V 0 bases and J 5 bases, with 15 bases left between them. This CDR3 spans 15 amino acids. Germline values: CDR1 SGHKS, CDR2 YYEKEE (reference sequence).

The V and J genes are TRBV2 and TRBJ1-6; 10 nucleotides align to TRBD1. The V gene's germline CDR1 is SNHLY and CDR2 FYNNEI. V shed 4 bases, J shed 7 bases, and the junction held 4 bases outside the gene matches. This CDR3 contains 15 residues. As DNA, the CDR3 is TGTGCCAGCAGTGGACAGGGGGCAGGGAATTCACCCCTCCACTTT. This translates into CASSGQGAGNSPLHF. Combining the CDR3 with reference TRBV2 and TRBJ1-6 gives the whole variable domain EPEVTQTPSHQVTQMGQEVILRCVPISNHLYFYWYRQILGQKVEFLVSFYNNEISEKSEIFDDQFSVERPDGSNFTLKIRSTKLEDSAMYFCASSGQGAGNSPLHFGNGTRLTVT.

The J gene is TRBJ2-7, the V gene TRBV28; 12 nucleotides match TRBD2. CDR3 length: 15 amino acids. Per germline, CDR1 MDHEN and CDR2 SYDVKM. V lost 1 base, J lost 4 bases, and 2 bases stayed unmatched. This CDR3 reads CASSLSTSGSYEQYF. CDR3 coding DNA: TGTGCCAGCAGTTTATCGACTAGCGGGAGTTACGAGCAGTACTTC. The variable domain in full, completed from reference TRBV28 and TRBJ2-7, reads DVKVTQSSRYLVKRTGEKVFLECVQDMDHENMFWYRQDPGLGLRLIYFSYDVKMKEKGDIPEGYSVSREKKERFSLILESASTNQTSMYLCASSLSTSGSYEQYFGPGTRLTVT.

This chain uses TRBV6-6 with TRBJ1-1, with D perhaps TRBD1 (6 bases). V gave up 9 bases and J gave up 0 bases, with 17 bases separating them. The CDR3 spans 15 residues. Germline assignment: CDR1 MNHNY and CDR2 SVGAGI (reference sequence). For the CDR3, the DNA is TGTGCCAGTACAGGGCATCTTTCGATGAACACTGAAGCTTTCTTT. It is translated as CASTGHLSMNTEAFF.

This clone came up a few times. The chain has TRBV7-8 and TRBJ1-6; a possible D gene is TRBD1 (5 bases). The CDR3 contains 18 residues. V was pared by 4 bases and J by 0 bases, with 16 bases between. CDR1 and CDR2 from the germline V gene are SGHVS and FQNEAQ. Here the CDR3 DNA reads TGTGCCAGCAGCTCCGGGACGGATGCAATCTCCTATAATTCACCCCTCCACTTT. The encoded protein is CASSSGTDAISYNSPLHF.

CDR3 DNA sequence: TGTGCCAGCAGCTTAGGGACAGGGGGCAACACTGAAGCTTTCTTT. As protein: CASSLGTGGNTEAFF. The rearrangement uses TRBV7-2 and TRBJ1-1, with 11 positions matching TRBD1. The CDR3 has 15 residues. The junction had 0 bases not matched to a gene; V was cut back by 1 base and J by 2 bases. The germline V gene encodes CDR1 SGHTA and CDR2 FQGNSA.

The chain couples TRBV10-3 to TRBJ1-5, with no clear D. Germline values: CDR1 ENHRY, CDR2 SYGVKD. V gave up 1 base and J gave up 5 bases, with 18 bases separating them. The length of the CDR3 is 17 residues. The CDR3 DNA follows: TGTGCCATCAGTGAGTTTTCGTCCACGCTGATTCATCAGCCCCAGCATTTT. This encodes CAISEFSSTLIHQPQHF.

The table lists this clone with a count of one. The rearrangement links TRBV28 to TRBJ1-4; D unresolved. The CDR3 consists of 13 residues. V dropped 5 bases and J dropped 7 bases, with 11 bases sitting between them. In germline, CDR1 is MDHEN, CDR2 SYDVKM. The CDR3 DNA reads TGTGCCAGCAGTCCATGGACGGCTGAAAAACTGTTTTTT. Translation: CASSPWTAEKLFF.

This clone was found a few times. This chain links TRBV14 with TRBJ1-3, with D unresolved. CDR1 and CDR2 from the germline V gene are SGHDN and FVKESK. V lost 2 bases and J 2 bases, leaving 13 bases between the germline ends. The CDR3 runs to 16 residues. CDR3 sequence: CASSQIGSGTGNTIYF. The CDR3 DNA sequence: TGTGCCAGCAGCCAAATAGGGTCCGGCACTGGAAACACCATATATTTT.

The chain joins TRBV2 to TRBJ2-2, with 10 bases aligning to TRBD2. This CDR3 is 16 amino acids long. J lost 2 bases, V lost 1 base, and 1 base had no gene match. Germline V gene sequence: CDR1 SNHLY, CDR2 FYNNEI. The CDR3 nucleotides are TGTGCCAGCAGTGAAGGGACTAGCGGAAACACCGGGGAGCTGTTTTTT. It is translated as CASSEGTSGNTGELFF. The whole variable domain, filled in from reference TRBV2 and TRBJ2-2, reads EPEVTQTPSHQVTQMGQEVILRCVPISNHLYFYWYRQILGQKVEFLVSFYNNEISEKSEIFDDQFSVERPDGSNFTLKIRSTKLEDSAMYFCASSEGTSGNTGELFFGEGSRLTVL.

The rearrangement links TRBV29-1 to TRBJ2-7, with D unclear. The germline V and J ends were trimmed by 4 bases and 11 bases, with 6 bases remaining between them. The CDR3 is 8 amino acids. The germline CDR1 and CDR2 sequences are SQVTM and ANQGSEA. This CDR3 is CSVGVEYV. The CDR3 nucleotides are TGCAGCGTTGGGGTGGAGTACGTC.

The chain carries TRBV11-2 and TRBJ1-6; D remains unclear. The CDR3 has 14 residues. The V and J ends lost 1 base and 6 bases respectively, with 7 bases between them. Germline V lookup: CDR1 SGHAT, CDR2 FQNNGV. This chain's CDR3 is CASSLGTANSPLHF. CDR3 nucleotide sequence: TGTGCCAGCAGCTTAGGAACAGCTAATTCACCCCTCCACTTT. The full variable domain, in which reference TRBV11-2 and TRBJ1-6 provide the parts outside the CDR3, is EAGVAQSPRYKIIEKRQSVAFWCNPISGHATLYWYQQILGQGPKLLIQFQNNGVVDDSQLPKDRFSAERLKGVDSTLKIQPAKLEDSAVYLCASSLGTANSPLHFGNGTRLTVT.

This clone was seen a handful of times. DNA for the CDR3: TGTGCCAGCAGAAGGACAGGGGGCGTTTATGGCTACACCTTC. It specifies CASRRTGGVYGYTF. This chain joins TRBV2 and TRBJ1-2, with TRBD1 identical over 11 bases. The V segment lost 6 bases and the J segment 5 bases; nucleotides outside the gene matches: 5. This CDR3 contains 14 residues. Germline V gene lookup returns CDR1 SNHLY and CDR2 FYNNEI.

The chain employs TRBV7-2 and TRBJ2-3; D could derive from TRBD1 or TRBD2 (6 bases each). Germline CDR1 reads SGHTA; CDR2 reads FQGNSA. The CDR3 extends over 15 amino acids. V shed 4 bases and J shed 6 bases, with 17 bases lying between them. The CDR3 DNA reads TGTGCCAGCAGCTCGCCTAGCCGGGGGCGGGATACGCAGTATTTT. Protein: CASSSPSRGRDTQYF.

The chain links TRBV6-5 to TRBJ2-5; TRBD2 agrees at 8 bases. V dropped 6 bases and J dropped 5; count of bases not matched to a gene: 8. The CDR3 length is 14 residues. Germline lookup yields CDR1 MNHEY and CDR2 SVGAGI. The CDR3 region has the DNA TGTGCCAGCAGACTCGTCCCGGGGGGGGAGACCCAGTACTTC. It encodes CASRLVPGGETQYF.

The J gene is TRBJ1-1, the V gene TRBV7-8; TRBD1 aligns across 10 bases. With V trimmed by 5 bases and J by 7 bases, 16 bases remained unmatched. CDR3 size: 17 residues. CDR1 and CDR2 from the germline V gene are SGHVS and FQNEAQ. The chain's CDR3 is CASSASRADRGVGEAFF. The DNA of the CDR3 is TGTGCCAGCAGCGCGAGCCGGGCGGACAGGGGGGTCGGTGAAGCTTTCTTT.

The chain links TRBV7-9 to TRBJ1-4; TRBD1 agrees at 8 bases. Germline V gene sequence: CDR1 SEHNR, CDR2 FQNEAQ (reference sequence). The CDR3 consists of 14 residues. The ends lost 4 bases at V and 8 bases at J; junction bases unmatched: 6. CDR3 amino acids: CASSSDRDGEKLFF. The CDR3 DNA follows: TGTGCCAGCAGCTCGGACAGGGACGGAGAAAAACTGTTTTTT. Drawing the rest from reference TRBV7-9 and TRBJ1-4, the complete variable domain is DTGVSQNPRHKITKRGQNVTFRCDPISEHNRLYWYRQTLGQGPEFLTYFQNEAQLEKSRLLSDRFSAERPKGSFSTLEIQRTEQGDSAMYLCASSSDRDGEKLFFGSGTQLSVL.

The rearrangement joins TRBV28 to TRBJ2-7; possibly TRBD2 for D (5 bases). Germline loops: CDR1 MDHEN, CDR2 SYDVKM. V was trimmed by 5 bases and J by 7 bases, leaving 12 bases between them. The CDR3 totals 12 residues. CDR3 in DNA: TGTGCCAGCAGTCTTTTTGGGAGAGAGCAGTACGTC. Protein product: CASSLFGREQYV.

CDR3 residues: CASSEAVQSAQHF. CDR3 DNA: TGTGCCAGCAGTGAAGCGGTGCAGTCCGCCCAGCATTTT. The V call is TRBV2, the J call TRBJ1-5, with D uncertain. The germline V gene encodes CDR1 SNHLY and CDR2 FYNNEI. V lost 0 bases and J lost 11, with 11 bases in between. This CDR3 has 13 residues.

This rearrangement joins TRBV10-3 to TRBJ2-5, with TRBD2 matching 13 bases. The J call may not be correct, given that the DNA end is closer to TRBJ2-7. CDR1 is ENHRY, CDR2 SYGVKD, per germline. This CDR3 spans 14 amino acids. The CDR3 is CASKLAGGVYEQYF. CDR3 coding DNA: TGTGCCAGCAAACTAGCGGGAGGGGTCTACGAGCAGTACTTC.

The chain employs TRBV6-1 and TRBJ2-2; 8 positions match TRBD2. CDR3 length equals 14 residues. Germline CDR1 and CDR2: MNHNS and SASEGT. V dropped 5 bases and J dropped 1; count of bases not matched to a gene: 0. CDR3 bases: TGTGCCAGCAGTAGCGGGGGGAACACCGGGGAGCTGTTTTTT. This sequence encodes CASSSGGNTGELFF.

This chain links TRBV15 with TRBJ2-7; D remains ambiguous. The germline CDR1 and CDR2 sequences are LNHNV and YYDKDF (reference sequence). Trimming shortened V by 0 bases and J by 0 bases, and 9 bases separated the two germline ends. The CDR3 is made up of 15 amino acids. This chain's CDR3 is CATSRDISSSYEQYF. The CDR3 DNA reads as TGTGCCACCAGCAGAGACATCTCGAGCTCCTACGAGCAGTACTTC. The variable domain in full, with the rest retrieved from reference TRBV15 and TRBJ2-7, is DAMVIQNPRYQVTQFGKPVTLSCSQTLNHNVMYWYQQKSSQAPKLLFHYYDKDFNNEADTPDNFQSRRPNTSFCFLDIRSPGLGDTAMYLCATSRDISSSYEQYFGPGTRLTVT.